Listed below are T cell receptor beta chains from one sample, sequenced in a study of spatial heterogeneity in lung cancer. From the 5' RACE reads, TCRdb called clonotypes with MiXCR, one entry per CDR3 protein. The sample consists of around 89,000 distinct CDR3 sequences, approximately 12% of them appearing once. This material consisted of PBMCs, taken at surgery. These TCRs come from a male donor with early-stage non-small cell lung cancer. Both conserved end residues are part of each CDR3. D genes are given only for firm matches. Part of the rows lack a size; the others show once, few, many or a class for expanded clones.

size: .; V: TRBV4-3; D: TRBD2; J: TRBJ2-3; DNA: TGCGCCAGCAGCCAAGATGGAGCGGGAGAGGGGGATACGCAGTATTTT; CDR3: CASSQDGAGEGDTQYF
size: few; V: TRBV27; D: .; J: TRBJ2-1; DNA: TGTGCCAGCAGTTTATGGGGGCGTATCCACAATGAGCAGTTCTTC; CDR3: CASSLWGRIHNEQFF
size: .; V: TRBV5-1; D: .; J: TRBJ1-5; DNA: TGCGCCAGCAGCTTGGGTGTGACAAACAATCAGCCCCAGCATTTT; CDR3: CASSLGVTNNQPQHF
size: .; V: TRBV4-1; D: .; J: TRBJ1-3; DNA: TGCGCCAGCAGCCAAGAGTCAGGTCCATTCTCTGGAAACACCATATATTTT; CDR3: CASSQESGPFSGNTIYF
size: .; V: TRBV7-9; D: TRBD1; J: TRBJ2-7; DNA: TGTGCCAGCAGCCCATGGACAGGGGAGGTACGCGAGCAGTACTTC; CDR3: CASSPWTGEVREQYF
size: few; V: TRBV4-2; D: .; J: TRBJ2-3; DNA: TGTGCCAGCAGCCAAGAACGGGGCGGGACTAGCACAGATACGCAGTATTTT; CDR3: CASSQERGGTSTDTQYF
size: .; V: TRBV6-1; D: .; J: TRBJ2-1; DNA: TGTGCCAGCAGTGACACAGGACTCCCGAGCTCCTACAATGAGCAGTTCTTC; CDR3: CASSDTGLPSSYNEQFF
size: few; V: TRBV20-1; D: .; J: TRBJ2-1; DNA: TGCAGTGCTAGAGACCCCGCAGGGACCTTTTCTTACAATGAGCAGTTCTTC; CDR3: CSARDPAGTFSYNEQFF
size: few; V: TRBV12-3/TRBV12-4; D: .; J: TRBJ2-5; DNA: TGTGCCAGCAGTTTAGCCACCCAAGAGACCCAGTACTTC; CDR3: CASSLATQETQYF
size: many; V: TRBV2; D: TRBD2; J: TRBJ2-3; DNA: TGTGCCAGCAGTGAACTAGCGGGGATTTATTTT; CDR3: CASSELAGIYF
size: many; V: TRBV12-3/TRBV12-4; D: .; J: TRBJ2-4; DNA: TGTGCCAGCAGTCTACGGGAGACTAAGTACTTC; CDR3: CASSLRETKYF
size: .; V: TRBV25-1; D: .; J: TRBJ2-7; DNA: TGTGCCAGCAGTCCCCTGCCGTCCACAGGGATGGTCGAGCAGTACTTC; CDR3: CASSPLPSTGMVEQYF
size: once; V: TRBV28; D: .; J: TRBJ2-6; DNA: TGTGCCAGCAGTGGACCCCAGGGGACCGGGGCCAACGTCCTGACTTTC; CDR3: CASSGPQGTGANVLTF
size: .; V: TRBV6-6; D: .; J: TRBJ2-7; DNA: TGTGCCAGCAGTCCGGACCCGCCGAAGCAGTACTTC; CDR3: CASSPDPPKQYF
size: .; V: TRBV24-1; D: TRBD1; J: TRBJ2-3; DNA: TGTGCCACCAGTGATCCTAGACAGGGATCCACGGATACGCAGTATTTT; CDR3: CATSDPRQGSTDTQYF
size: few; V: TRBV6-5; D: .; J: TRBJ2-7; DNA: TGTGCCAGCAGTTACTCGACAGGAAACTACGAGCAGTACTTC; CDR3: CASSYSTGNYEQYF
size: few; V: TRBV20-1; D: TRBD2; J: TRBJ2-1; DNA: TGCAGTGCTAGAACACTAGCGGGAGGTCTCGGACACGTCAATGAGCAGTTCTTC; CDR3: CSARTLAGGLGHVNEQFF
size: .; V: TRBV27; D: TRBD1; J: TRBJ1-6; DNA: TGTGCCAGCAGTTTAGAGACAGGGTTTTCACCCCTCCACTTT; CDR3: CASSLETGFSPLHF
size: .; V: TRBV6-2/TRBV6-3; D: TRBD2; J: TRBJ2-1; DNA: TGTGCCAGCAGTTGGAGAACGGGGGGGCCCCGGGATGAGCAGTTCTTC; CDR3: CASSWRTGGPRDEQFF
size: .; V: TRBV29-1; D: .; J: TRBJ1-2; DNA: TGCAGCGTTGAAAAATATGGCTACACCTTC; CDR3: CSVEKYGYTF
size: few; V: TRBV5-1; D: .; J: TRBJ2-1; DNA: TGCGCCAGCAGCTTGGAGGGACGTTACAATGAGCAGTTCTTC; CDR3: CASSLEGRYNEQFF
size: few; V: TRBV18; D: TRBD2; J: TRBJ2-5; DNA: TGTGCCAGCTCATCGGGACTAGCGGGAAACCGGTACCAAGAGACCCAGTACTTC; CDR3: CASSSGLAGNRYQETQYF
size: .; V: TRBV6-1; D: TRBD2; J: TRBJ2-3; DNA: TGTGCCAGCAGTGCACTAGCGGGGGGCACAGATACGCAGTATTTT; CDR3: CASSALAGGTDTQYF
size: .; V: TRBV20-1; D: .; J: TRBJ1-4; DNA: TGCAGTGCTCCGATCCGGGACTCCACGAATGAAAAACTGTTTTTT; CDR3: CSAPIRDSTNEKLFF
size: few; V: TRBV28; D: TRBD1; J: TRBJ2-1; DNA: TGTGCCAGCAGTGAGTCGGGACAGTCCTACAATGAGCAGTTCTTC; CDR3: CASSESGQSYNEQFF
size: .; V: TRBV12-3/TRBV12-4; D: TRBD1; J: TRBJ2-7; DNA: TGTGCCAGCAGTTTATACCCCAACAGGGGGCAGCACGAGCAGTACTTC; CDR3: CASSLYPNRGQHEQYF
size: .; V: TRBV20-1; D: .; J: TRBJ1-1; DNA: TGCAGTGCGAGGGCGGACGGTGAAGCTTTCTTT; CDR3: CSARADGEAFF
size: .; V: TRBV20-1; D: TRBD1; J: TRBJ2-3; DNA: TGCAGTGTGGCGGGACAGGGAACAGATACGCAGTATTTT; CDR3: CSVAGQGTDTQYF